This record looks at one T cell receptor beta chain sequence and its context. Its cognate antigen is unknown. The data originate from a study of OX40 agonist ivuxolimab in advanced cancers. Method: immunoSEQ multiplex PCR; TCRdb's copy keeps in-frame clones and lacks some. The table has 70,000 or so clones, 80% to 95% seen once. General study points: CD4+ and CD8+ blood T cells expanded clonally by week 6 at 0.1 to 3.0 mg/kg.

Sequencing was performed on CD4+ or CD8+ T cells sorted from blood, taken in a trial of the OX40 agonist ivuxolimab. This receptor was identified in an adult with an advanced solid tumor such as melanoma, head and neck, liver or kidney cancer.

The CDR3 DNA sequence: TGTGCCAGCAGTCCGGACAGTTTCCAGCCCCAGCATTTT. Translated: CASSPDSFQPQHF. The chain carries TRBV6-5 and TRBJ1-5; tentative D call: TRBD1 (6 bases). Germline CDR1 and CDR2: MNHEY and SVGAGI. CDR3 size: 13 residues. Trimming removed 5 bases at V and 7 bases at J, with 12 bases between.